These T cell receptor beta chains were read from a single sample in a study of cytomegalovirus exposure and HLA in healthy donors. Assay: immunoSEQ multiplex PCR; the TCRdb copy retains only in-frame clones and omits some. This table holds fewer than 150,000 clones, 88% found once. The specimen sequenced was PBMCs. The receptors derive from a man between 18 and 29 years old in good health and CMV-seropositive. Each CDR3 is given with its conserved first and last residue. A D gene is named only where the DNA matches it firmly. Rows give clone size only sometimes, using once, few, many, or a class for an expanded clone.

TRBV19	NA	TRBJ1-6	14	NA	TGTGCCAGTAGTATAGAGGGCAGAAATTCACCCCTCCACTTT	CASSIEGRNSPLHF
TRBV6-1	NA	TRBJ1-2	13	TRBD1	TGTGCCAGCAGAGGACAGGGGGTCGGTGGCTACACCTTC	CASRGQGVGGYTF
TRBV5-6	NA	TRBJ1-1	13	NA	TGTGCCAGCAGCTTGTTGTCAGGGGCTGAAGCTTTCTTT	CASSLLSGAEAFF
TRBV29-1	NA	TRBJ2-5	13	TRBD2	TGCAGCACCCCGGGACTAGCGGGCGAGACCCAGTACTTC	CSTPGLAGETQYF
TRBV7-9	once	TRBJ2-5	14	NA	TGTGCCAGCAGCTTAGCAGTCACGGTGTTGACCCAGTACTTC	CASSLAVTVLTQYF
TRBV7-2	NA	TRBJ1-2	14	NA	TGTGCCAGCAGCCCTAGCTTGGGTCCCTATGGCTACACCTTC	CASSPSLGPYGYTF
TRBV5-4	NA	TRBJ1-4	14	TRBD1	TGTGCCAGCAGCTCCGACAGGGATAATGAAAAACTGTTTTTT	CASSSDRDNEKLFF
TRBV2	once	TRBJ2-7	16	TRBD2	TGTGCCAGCAGCGCCACCACTAGCGGGGCCACCCAGGAGCAGTACTTC	CASSATTSGATQEQYF
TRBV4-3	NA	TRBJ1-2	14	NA	TGCGCCAGCAGCCAGGATCAGGGAAGCTATGGCTACACCTTC	CASSQDQGSYGYTF
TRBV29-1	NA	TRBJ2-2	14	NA	TGCAGCGTTGGTGACAGGATGAACACCGGGGAGCTGTTTTTT	CSVGDRMNTGELFF
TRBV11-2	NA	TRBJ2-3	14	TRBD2	TGTGCCAGCAGCTACGGGACTAGCAGGGATACGCAGTATTTT	CASSYGTSRDTQYF
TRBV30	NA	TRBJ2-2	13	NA	TGTGCCTGGAGTCGGTTCGGCACCGGGGAGCTGTTTTTT	CAWSRFGTGELFF
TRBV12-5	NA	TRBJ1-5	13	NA	TGTGCTAGTGGTTTGGGGCAGGGCCAGCCCCAGCATTTT	CASGLGQGQPQHF
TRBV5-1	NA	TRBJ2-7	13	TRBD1	TGCGCCAGCAGCCCTTGGGACAGATACGAGCAGTACTTC	CASSPWDRYEQYF
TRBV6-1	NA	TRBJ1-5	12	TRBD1	TGTGCCGTGGGACAGGGGGCTCAGCCCCAGCATTTT	CAVGQGAQPQHF
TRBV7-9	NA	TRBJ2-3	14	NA	TGTGCCAGCAGCTTTGGGCAGGGGATGGATACGCAGTATTTT	CASSFGQGMDTQYF
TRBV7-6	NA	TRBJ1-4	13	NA	TGTGCCAGCAGCTTTCAGGCTAATGAAAAACTGTTTTTT	CASSFQANEKLFF
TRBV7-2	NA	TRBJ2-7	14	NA	TGTGCCAGCAGTTACATGAGGGAGACCTACGAGCAGTACTTC	CASSYMRETYEQYF
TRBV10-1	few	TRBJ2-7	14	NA	TGCGCCAGCAGTGAGGCTTTGGCGGGCTACGAGCAGTACTTC	CASSEALAGYEQYF
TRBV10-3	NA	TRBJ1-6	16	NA	TGTGCCATCAGTGAGTCTCCGAGCTCCTATAATTCACCCCTCCACTTT	CAISESPSSYNSPLHF
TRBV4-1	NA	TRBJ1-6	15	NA	TGCGCCAGCAGCCAAGTACCCCCAGGGGATTCACCCCTCCACTTT	CASSQVPPGDSPLHF
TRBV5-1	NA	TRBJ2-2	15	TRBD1	TGCGCCAGCAGCCCATGGGACAGGGGCACCGGGGAGCTGTTTTTT	CASSPWDRGTGELFF